This T cell receptor (beta chain) was obtained from a study of shared clonotypes between healthy human individuals. General study results and limits: The naive CD4 repertoires of a handful of donors were compared, and roughly 5.1% of clonotypes were shared. What rarefaction showed was incomplete sorted-subset sequencing despite large depth.

This clone was seen a few times. Its antigen is not identified. Splitting the CD4+ cells yielded a CD45RA+ naive subset and a CD45RA-negative memory subset. V gave up 0 bases and J gave up 4 bases, with 14 bases separating them. There are 15 residues in the CDR3. CDR1 SGHDT and CDR2 YYEEEE come from the germline V gene. The assay was immunoSEQ multiplex PCR, and TCRdb's table has in-frame clones only and misses some. The sample yields 2,500,000 or so clones, just under 95% seen once. The TCR sequence derives from a young man in good health. Some clones in this sample may be carry-over from other donors' samples. The sequencing sample was made of naive CD4+ T cells from PBMCs. Subset in this sample: CD45RA+ positively selected. V gene TRBV5-6 combines with J gene TRBJ2-7, with D unclear. CDR3 in amino acids: CASSLGAARHYEQYF. CDR3 DNA sequence: TGTGCCAGCAGCTTGGGCGCGGCACGCCATTACGAGCAGTACTTC.